The 27 T cell receptor beta chains below all came from one sample that was sequenced in a study of Ad26.COV2.S vaccination and SARS-CoV-2 variants. Repertoires were generated with immunoSEQ multiplex PCR, while TCRdb's copy carries only in-frame clones and drops some. The table includes some 340,000 clones, about 86% detected once. Treatment given: around 19 received Ad26.COV2.S at low or high dose, single or two shots; about 5 received placebo; per-sample allocation not given. After the first vaccine or placebo injection, samples were drawn on day 63. Sequencing was performed on peripheral blood, taken in a trial of Ad26.COV2.S vaccine versus placebo. Every receptor here comes from a person aged 18-65 years who received the Ad26.COV2.S COVID-19 vaccine or a placebo.

The chain uses TRBV4-3 and TRBJ1-1; no clear D gene. In germline, CDR1 is LGHNA, CDR2 YSLEER. V lost 2 bases to trimming and J lost 1 base, with 8 bases between them. CDR3 length: 14 residues. The CDR3 nucleotides read TGCGCCAGCAGCCAATCGTGGGAGAACACTGAAGCTTTCTTT. This encodes CASSQSWENTEAFF.

This clone was observed once. The chain employs TRBV13 and TRBJ2-1; 7 bases match TRBD1. V shed 5 bases, J shed 1 base, and the junction held 5 bases outside the gene matches. This CDR3 has 15 residues. CDR1 and CDR2 from the germline V gene are PRHDT and FYEKMQ (reference sequence). The CDR3 is CASSPEGASYNEQFF. CDR3 nucleotides: TGTGCCAGCAGCCCTGAGGGGGCTTCCTACAATGAGCAGTTCTTC.

This clone was observed a single time. The chain is built from TRBV10-3 and TRBJ1-2; unclear D gene. With 8 bases removed from V and 5 bases from J, the gap between germline ends came to 21 bases. Germline V gene sequence: CDR1 ENHRY, CDR2 SYGVKD. This CDR3 contains 15 residues. CDR3 sequence: CAIADINRDVYGYTF. The CDR3 DNA sequence: TGTGCCATCGCCGATATTAACAGAGATGTTTATGGCTACACCTTC.

The chain couples TRBV9 to TRBJ1-2; D remains unclear. Germline-derived CDR1 and CDR2 are SGDLS and YYNGEE. The CDR3 is made up of 15 amino acids. The V end lost 3 bases, the J end lost 4 bases, and 16 bases lay between the germline ends. The DNA for the CDR3 is TGTGCCAGCAGCGCTGGTCCGACAAGTCCCTATGGCTACACCTTC. Protein sequence: CASSAGPTSPYGYTF.

The chain combines TRBV28 with TRBJ1-5, with a weak D call TRBD1 (5 bases). CDR3 length equals 17 residues. V shed 4 bases and J shed 2 bases, with 18 bases lying between them. Germline V gives CDR1 MDHEN, CDR2 SYDVKM. The CDR3 DNA is TGTGCCAGCAGTTCACTTACGGGGGGGGAGCGCAATCAGCCCCAGCATTTT. This encodes CASSSLTGGERNQPQHF.

The gene calls are TRBV6-5 and TRBJ1-2; 7 bases match TRBD1. This CDR3 contains 15 residues. J was trimmed by 4 bases and V by 5 bases; bases with no gene match: 10. The germline V gene has CDR1 MNHEY and CDR2 SVGAGI. DNA for the CDR3: TGTGCCAGCAGTCCACACGACAGGGTTCCCTATGGCTACACCTTC. Its translation is CASSPHDRVPYGYTF.

The V call is TRBV18, the J call TRBJ1-1; 8 bases fit TRBD1. Germline CDR1 reads KGHSH; CDR2 reads LQKENI. This CDR3 comprises 15 residues. The junction had 7 bases not matched to a gene; V was cut back by 4 bases and J by 3 bases. In nucleotides, the CDR3 is TGTGCCAGCTCACGGACACAGGGGGGTGACACTGAAGCTTTCTTT. It yields the protein CASSRTQGGDTEAFF. Full variable domain (missing parts from reference TRBV18 and TRBJ1-1): NAGVMQNPRHLVRRRGQEARLRCSPMKGHSHVYWYRQLPEEGLKFMVYLQKENIIDESGMPKERFSAEFPKEGPSILRIQQVVRGDSAAYFCASSRTQGGDTEAFFGQGTRLTVV.

This clone was detected once. This rearrangement joins TRBV29-1 to TRBJ2-1; D possibly corresponds to TRBD2 (5 bases). The germline V and J ends were trimmed by 6 bases and 10 bases, with 22 bases remaining between them. Germline CDR1 reads SQVTM; CDR2 reads ANQGSEA. CDR3 length: 14 residues. DNA of the CDR3: TGCAGCGTCCTTACCCTCCACTCCTTAGCGGAGCAGTTCTTC. Its translation: CSVLTLHSLAEQFF.

A note on this clone: A much larger clonotype is one base distant, so this may be a read error. The chain links TRBV5-4 to TRBJ1-5; perhaps TRBD1 as D (5 bases). V was shortened by 4 bases and J by 1 base, with 6 bases between the two germline ends. The CDR3 covers 13 residues. CDR1 is SGHNT, CDR2 YYREEE, per germline (reference sequence). The CDR3 sequence: CASSRDSNQPQHF. DNA of the CDR3: TGTGCCAGCAGCCGGGACAGCAATCAGCCCCAGCATTTT.

This clone was recorded only once. The chain uses TRBV4-3 and TRBJ2-7; possible D gene TRBD2, 6 bases. Deletions cut 0 bases from V and 0 bases from J, with 9 bases between. Germline V gene data show CDR1 as LGHNA and CDR2 as YSLEER. This CDR3 region has 15 residues. The CDR3 DNA follows: TGCGCCAGCAGCCAAGACCGGGACTCCTCCTACGAGCAGTACTTC. This codes for CASSQDRDSSYEQYF.

V and J are TRBV6-5 and TRBJ1-2; 9 bases align to TRBD1. CDR1 MNHEY and CDR2 SVGAGI come from the germline V gene. V dropped 0 bases and J dropped 5; count of bases not matched to a gene: 7. There are 16 residues in the CDR3. The CDR3 DNA follows: TGTGCCAGCAGTTACTCCCACGGACAGGGGATTTATGGCTACACCTTC. Encoded protein: CASSYSHGQGIYGYTF.

This clone was detected a few times. The V call is TRBV3-1 (or the pseudogene TRBV3-2), the J call TRBJ1-5; unclear D gene. The length of the CDR3 is 13 residues. The germline V gene has CDR1 LGHDT and CDR2 YNNKEL (reference sequence). V lost 0 bases to trimming and J lost 7 bases, with 7 bases between them. The CDR3 region has the DNA TGTGCCAGCAGCCAAGATCTGGTCCAGCCCCAGCATTTT. Its protein product is CASSQDLVQPQHF.

The chain carries TRBV10-3 and TRBJ2-2; a weak D match, TRBD2 (6 bases). Germline V gene data show CDR1 as ENHRY and CDR2 as SYGVKD. The CDR3 has 14 residues. Trimming removed 4 bases from V and 1 base from J, with 7 bases in between. CDR3 in DNA: TGTGCCATCAGTGCGGGGGAGAACACCGGGGAGCTGTTTTTT. Amino acid sequence: CAISAGENTGELFF.

The J gene is TRBJ2-7, the V gene TRBV2; 8 bases map to TRBD1. The CDR3 is 13 residues long. With V trimmed by 8 bases and J by 2 bases, 5 bases remained unmatched. Germline V gene sequence: CDR1 SNHLY, CDR2 FYNNEI. In nucleotides, the CDR3 is TGTGCCAGCCCAGGGGGCCGCACCTACGAGCAGTACTTC. This gives the protein CASPGGRTYEQYF.

The J gene is TRBJ1-2, the V gene TRBV29-1; no clear D. V was shortened by 5 bases and J by 4 bases, with 8 bases between the two germline ends. Germline CDR1 is SQVTM and CDR2 is ANQGSEA. This CDR3 contains 11 residues. The CDR3 sequence: CSVTVGYGYTF. The CDR3 DNA reads as TGCAGCGTTACAGTGGGCTATGGCTACACCTTC. Looking up the rest from reference TRBV29-1 and TRBJ1-2 gives the full variable domain: SAVISQKPSRDICQRGTSLTIQCQVDSQVTMMFWYRQQPGQSLTLIATANQGSEATYESGFVIDKFPISRPNLTFSTLTVSNMSPEDSSIYLCSVTVGYGYTFGSGTRLTVV.

The chain uses TRBV29-1 and TRBJ1-1; D remains ambiguous. The V and J ends lost 7 bases and 4 bases respectively, with 19 bases between them. CDR3 length: 14 residues. Germline assignment: CDR1 SQVTM and CDR2 ANQGSEA. The DNA of the CDR3 is TGCAGCGCCGCGGGCCTGACGGGGTCCACTGAAGCTTTCTTT. It is translated as CSAAGLTGSTEAFF. The full variable domain, in which reference TRBV29-1 and TRBJ1-1 provide the parts outside the CDR3, is SAVISQKPSRDICQRGTSLTIQCQVDSQVTMMFWYRQQPGQSLTLIATANQGSEATYESGFVIDKFPISRPNLTFSTLTVSNMSPEDSSIYLCSAAGLTGSTEAFFGQGTRLTVV.

The genes are TRBV23-1 and TRBJ1-5; no clear D. TRBV23-1 is an ORF; its function is uncertain. The V end lost 8 bases, the J end lost 6 bases, and 5 bases lay between the germline ends. The CDR3 covers 10 residues. CDR3 amino acids: CASECQPQHF. The CDR3 DNA sequence: TGCGCCAGCGAATGTCAGCCCCAGCATTTT.

The rearrangement links TRBV19 to TRBJ1-3; the match to TRBD1 covers 7 bases. Per germline, CDR1 LNHDA and CDR2 SQIVND (reference sequence). The CDR3 totals 15 residues. Germline trimming cut 7 bases from V and 11 bases from J; bases unmatched to any gene: 17. CDR3 bases: TGTGCCAGTAACGAATCCGGGACAGTGGTTTCGGCCATATATTTT. Protein: CASNESGTVVSAIYF.

This rearrangement joins TRBV7-2 to TRBJ1-5, with D unclear. The ends were cut back, 2 bases at V and 6 bases at J, with 11 bases in the middle. The CDR3 sequence is 14 residues long. CDR1 SGHTA and CDR2 FQGNSA come from the germline V gene. DNA of the CDR3: TGTGCCAGCAGCTTAATAAGGGATGGTCAGCCCCAGCATTTT. Translating gives CASSLIRDGQPQHF.

V gene TRBV30 combines with J gene TRBJ2-7; D possibly corresponds to TRBD1 (6 bases). V shed 0 bases and J shed 5 bases, with 14 bases lying between them. Germline CDR1 reads GTSNPN; CDR2 reads SVGIG (reference sequence). This CDR3 is built from 14 residues. The CDR3 sequence is CAWSVHRVKDEQYF. Here the CDR3 DNA reads TGTGCCTGGAGTGTTCACAGGGTAAAGGACGAGCAGTACTTC.

The V call is TRBV27, the J call TRBJ2-1, with 11 bases matching TRBD1. The ends lost 4 bases at V and 8 bases at J; junction bases unmatched: 4. The CDR3 is 14 amino acids. Looked up from germline, CDR1 is MNHEY and CDR2 is SMNVEV (reference sequence). The CDR3 region is CASSSRDRGDEQFF. For the CDR3, the DNA is TGTGCCAGCAGTTCCCGGGACAGGGGGGATGAGCAGTTCTTC.

This clone has only a few counts. The chain combines TRBV9 with TRBJ1-2; perhaps TRBD1 as D (5 bases). Looked up from germline, CDR1 is SGDLS and CDR2 is YYNGEE. This CDR3 is built from 14 residues. V was trimmed by 0 bases and J by 7 bases, leaving 13 bases between them. CDR3 region: CASSVGGVRAGYTF. In DNA form, the CDR3 reads TGTGCCAGCAGCGTAGGAGGGGTACGAGCTGGCTACACCTTC.

J is TRBJ1-2 and V is TRBV3-1 (or the pseudogene TRBV3-2), with 7 bases matching TRBD1. CDR1 and CDR2 (germline): LGHDT, YNNKEL (reference sequence). V lost 4 bases and J lost 4; bases outside the gene matches: 6. The CDR3 runs to 14 residues. CDR3 loop: CASSLPGQSYGYTF. In DNA form, the CDR3 reads TGTGCCAGCAGCCTACCGGGACAGAGCTATGGCTACACCTTC.

The chain uses TRBV11-2 and TRBJ1-1; maybe TRBD1 (5 bases). The CDR3 spans 15 residues. From germline, CDR1 is SGHAT and CDR2 FQNNGV. V lost 4 bases and J lost 3, with 15 bases in between. Written as DNA, the CDR3 is TGTGCCAGCAGCTCGGGACGGCTAAGGGACACTGAAGCTTTCTTT. Encoded protein: CASSSGRLRDTEAFF.

This sequence joins TRBV3-1 (or the pseudogene TRBV3-2) and TRBJ2-6, with 7 nucleotides matching TRBD1. V gave up 4 bases and J gave up 4 bases; unmatched junction bases: 4. This CDR3 is 15 amino acids long. Germline-derived CDR1 and CDR2 are LGHDT and YNNKEL (reference sequence). Written as DNA, the CDR3 is TGTGCCAGCAGCCTCACAGGGGCCGGGGCCAACGTCCTGACTTTC. Protein: CASSLTGAGANVLTF.

Concerning this clone itself: One end of the junction is discordant with germline, which a read error may explain. The chain links TRBV4-3 to TRBJ2-2; possible D gene TRBD1, 6 bases. CDR3 length: 15 residues. Germline CDR1 and CDR2: LGHNA and YSLEER. The CDR3 DNA sequence: TGCGCCAGCAGAGAGAAAACAGGGAACCCCGGGGAGCTGTTTTTT. Protein: CASREKTGNPGELFF.

J is TRBJ1-2 and V is TRBV5-6, with 8 bases aligning to TRBD1. The germline CDR1 and CDR2 sequences are SGHDT and YYEEEE. The ends lost 0 bases at V and 4 bases at J; junction bases unmatched: 11. This CDR3 is 17 amino acids long. Here the CDR3 DNA reads TGTGCCAGCAGCTTGGGCACCCTTAAACAGGGGGGCTATGGCTACACCTTC. Encoded protein: CASSLGTLKQGGYGYTF. Based on the CDR3 plus reference TRBV5-6 and TRBJ1-2, the full variable domain is DAGVTQSPTHLIKTRGQQVTLRCSPKSGHDTVSWYQQALGQGPQFIFQYYEEEERQRGNFPDRFSGHQFPNYSSELNVNALLLGDSALYLCASSLGTLKQGGYGYTFGSGTRLTVV.